This T cell receptor (beta chain) was profiled in a study of T-cell reconstitution after alpha-beta-depleted transplantation in children. The germline V gene has CDR1 KGHDR and CDR2 SFDVKD. V lost 4 bases and J lost 0; bases outside the gene matches: 4. The CDR3 runs 15 residues. Unique molecular identifiers were used in preparing the TCRbeta library. One entry per CDR3 protein, called by TCRdb with MiXCR from the PCR reads. The profile shows about 610,000 distinct CDR3 sequences, about 11% of them singletons. Specimen: PBMCs from the stem cell graft donor, collected from the stem cell graft. The chain uses TRBV24-1 and TRBJ2-5; 7 positions agree with TRBD1. This TCR came from a human donor who donated a stem cell graft to a child with acute myeloid leukemia. CDR3 residues: CATSDPTGHQETQYF. DNA for the CDR3: TGTGCCACCAGTGACCCGACAGGGCACCAAGAGACCCAGTACTTC.